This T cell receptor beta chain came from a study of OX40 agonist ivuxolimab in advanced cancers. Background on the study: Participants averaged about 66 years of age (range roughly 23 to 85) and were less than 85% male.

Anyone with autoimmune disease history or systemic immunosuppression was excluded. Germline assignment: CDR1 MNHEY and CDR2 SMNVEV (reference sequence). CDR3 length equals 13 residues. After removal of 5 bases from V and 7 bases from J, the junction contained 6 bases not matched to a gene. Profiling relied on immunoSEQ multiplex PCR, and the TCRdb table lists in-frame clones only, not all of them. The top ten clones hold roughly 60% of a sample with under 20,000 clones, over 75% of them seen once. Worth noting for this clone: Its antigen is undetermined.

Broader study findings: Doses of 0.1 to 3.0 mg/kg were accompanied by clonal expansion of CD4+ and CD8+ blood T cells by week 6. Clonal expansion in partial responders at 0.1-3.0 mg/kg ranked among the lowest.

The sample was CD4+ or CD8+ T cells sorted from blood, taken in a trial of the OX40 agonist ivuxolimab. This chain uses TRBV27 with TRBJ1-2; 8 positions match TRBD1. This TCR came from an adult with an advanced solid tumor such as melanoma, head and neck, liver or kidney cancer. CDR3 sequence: CASSTDRGSGYTF. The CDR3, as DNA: TGTGCCAGCAGTACCGACAGGGGAAGTGGCTACACCTTC.